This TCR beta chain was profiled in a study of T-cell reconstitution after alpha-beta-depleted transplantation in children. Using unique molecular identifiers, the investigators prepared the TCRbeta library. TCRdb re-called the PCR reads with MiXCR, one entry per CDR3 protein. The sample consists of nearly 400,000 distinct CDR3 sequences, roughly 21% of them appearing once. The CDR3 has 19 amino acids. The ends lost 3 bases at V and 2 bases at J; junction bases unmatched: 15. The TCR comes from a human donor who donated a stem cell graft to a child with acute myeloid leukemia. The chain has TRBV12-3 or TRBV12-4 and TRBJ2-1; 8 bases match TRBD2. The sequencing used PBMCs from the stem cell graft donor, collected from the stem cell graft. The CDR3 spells CASSFGPVGGRIPYNEQFF. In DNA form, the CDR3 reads TGTGCCAGCAGTTTCGGGCCTGTCGGCGGGAGGATACCCTACAATGAGCAGTTCTTC.